These 9 T cell receptor beta chains were all obtained from the same sample, sequenced in a study of neurological immune-mediated disorders. TCRdb redid the calling of the 5' RACE reads with MiXCR, one entry per CDR3 protein. The sample lists tens of thousands of distinct CDR3 sequences; about 3.7% were seen once. Sequenced sample: PBMCs. Receptors were obtained from a man aged 35-49 years with multiple sclerosis.

This clonotype was recorded many times. V and J are TRBV20-1 and TRBJ2-3; the D call may be TRBD1 or TRBD2 (6 bases each). This CDR3 comprises 15 residues. Trimming stripped 3 bases from V and 5 bases from J, with 18 bases between. Germline V gene lookup returns CDR1 DFQATT and CDR2 SNEGSKA (reference sequence). The CDR3 protein is CSASGSGGRVDTQYF. In nucleotides, the CDR3 is TGCAGTGCTAGTGGGTCCGGGGGCCGGGTAGATACGCAGTATTTT.

This clonotype occurred many times. This chain uses TRBV5-1 with TRBJ2-5; perhaps TRBD1 as D (5 bases). The CDR3 runs 13 residues. Trimming took off 4 bases at V and 4 bases at J, with 11 bases between the two ends. CDR1 is SGHRS and CDR2 is YFSETQ in the germline V gene. CDR3 region: CASSPGLAETQYF. The CDR3 region has the DNA TGCGCCAGCAGCCCAGGGTTAGCAGAGACCCAGTACTTC.

This clonotype was detected ten times or more. This sequence joins TRBV21-1 and TRBJ2-3; the table's D call of TRBD1 was not tested on the DNA. TRBV21-1 is designated a pseudogene. This CDR3 region has 19 residues. The chain's CDR3 is CASSKEGAPGLNCTDTQYF. The DNA of the CDR3 is TGTGCCAGCAGCAAGGAGGGGGCACCGGGTCTCAACTGCACAGATACGCAGTATTTT.

In this sample, this clonotype turned up many times. V gene TRBV29-1 combines with J gene TRBJ1-2; 9 nucleotides align to TRBD1. The V gene end was trimmed by 7 bases and the J gene end by 4 bases; junction bases not matched to a gene: 10. This CDR3 comprises 14 residues. Looked up from germline, CDR1 is SQVTM and CDR2 is ANQGSEA. In nucleotides, the CDR3 is TGCAGCGCCGCGCGACAGGGGGTATCCTATGGCTACACCTTC. It codes for CSAARQGVSYGYTF.

A few counts support this clonotype. The rearrangement links TRBV4-2 to TRBJ2-1; D is possibly TRBD1 or TRBD2 (5 bases each). This CDR3 has 18 residues. CDR1 is LGHNA and CDR2 is YNFKEQ in the germline V gene. The V and J ends lost 2 bases and 2 bases respectively, with 19 bases between them. CDR3 bases: TGTGCCAGCAGCCAAACGGACCCCCCGGGGCCCACCTACAATGAGCAGTTCTTC. Protein: CASSQTDPPGPTYNEQFF.

This clonotype was detected many times. The chain uses TRBV12-3 or TRBV12-4 and TRBJ2-2; the D call may be TRBD1 or TRBD2 (6 bases each). The CDR3 is 13 amino acids. Trimming pared 8 bases from V and 8 bases from J, leaving 15 bases between. The CDR3 DNA is TGTGCCAGCCCGGAGGGGGTATCTGGGGAGCTGTTTTTT. Its protein product is CASPEGVSGELFF.

This clonotype has ten or more counts. The chain employs TRBV28 and TRBJ2-1; 8 positions match TRBD2. The V gene end was trimmed by 2 bases and the J gene end by 1 base; junction bases not matched to a gene: 7. The CDR3 totals 17 residues. Germline lookup yields CDR1 MDHEN and CDR2 SYDVKM. The CDR3 here is CASSLGRGAGSYNEQFF. CDR3 nucleotide sequence: TGTGCCAGCAGTTTAGGGCGGGGGGCTGGGTCCTACAATGAGCAGTTCTTC.

This clonotype was detected ten times or more. This chain connects TRBV20-1 to TRBJ1-6, with 8 positions matching TRBD1. CDR1 is DFQATT and CDR2 is SNEGSKA in the germline V gene (reference sequence). V lost 0 bases and J lost 5; bases outside the gene matches: 3. This CDR3 is 15 amino acids long. The chain's CDR3 is CSARDQGANNSPLHF. The CDR3 DNA reads TGCAGTGCTAGAGATCAGGGGGCCAATAATTCACCCCTCCACTTT.

This chain joins TRBV5-1 and TRBJ1-5, with 9 bases fitting TRBD1. Trimming at V came to 0 bases and at J to 5 bases, leaving 3 bases not matched to a gene. The germline gives CDR1 SGHRS, CDR2 YFSETQ. There are 15 residues in the CDR3. CDR3 sequence: CASSLDGTGYQPQHF. CDR3 bases: TGCGCCAGCAGCTTGGATGGGACAGGGTATCAGCCCCAGCATTTT. Full variable domain (missing parts from reference TRBV5-1 and TRBJ1-5): KAGVTQTPRYLIKTRGQQVTLSCSPISGHRSVSWYQQTPGQGLQFLFEYFSETQRNKGNFPGRFSGRQFSNSRSEMNVSTLELGDSALYLCASSLDGTGYQPQHFGDGTRLSIL.